Each of the 11 T cell receptor beta chains below was sequenced from the same sample in a study of T-cell memory formation after mild COVID-19. TCRdb redid the calling of the 5' RACE reads with MiXCR, one entry per CDR3 protein. The sample has 150,000 or so distinct CDR3 sequences; about 14% are singletons. The sample taken for sequencing was PBMCs or a T cell subset sorted from them (not recorded which). The receptors stem from an adult woman who had mild COVID-19 (a few samples of this study predate the infection). Cell type and time point are not known.

This rearrangement joins TRBV13 to TRBJ2-3; perhaps TRBD2 as D (5 bases). The CDR3 spans 14 residues. Germline CDR1 reads PRHDT; CDR2 reads FYEKMQ (reference sequence). With 5 bases removed from V and 6 bases from J, the gap between germline ends came to 15 bases. The CDR3 here is CASSVLTSLDTQYF. Written as DNA, the CDR3 is TGTGCCAGCAGCGTCCTAACTAGTCTGGATACGCAGTATTTT.

There are a few counts of this clonotype. This chain connects TRBV14 to TRBJ2-1; D gene ambiguous. Trimming left V 0 bases short and J 5 bases short, with 5 bases between. There are 13 residues in the CDR3. From germline, CDR1 is SGHDN and CDR2 FVKESK. The CDR3 sequence: CASSQDLDNEQFF. The DNA of the CDR3 is TGTGCCAGCAGCCAAGATTTAGACAATGAGCAGTTCTTC.

The chain uses TRBV2 and TRBJ2-3; 10 nucleotides line up with TRBD2. The CDR3 is 16 residues long. J lost 2 bases, V lost 4 bases, and 6 bases had no gene match. Germline CDR1 reads SNHLY; CDR2 reads FYNNEI. In DNA, the CDR3 is TGTGCCAGCAGTGTTTTTAGCGGGGGGACCACAGATACGCAGTATTTT. Protein: CASSVFSGGTTDTQYF.

This sequence joins TRBV4-3 and TRBJ1-1; TRBD1 might be the D (5 bases). Germline values: CDR1 LGHNA, CDR2 YSLEER. CDR3 length: 15 residues. V lost 2 bases and J lost 1, with 11 bases in between. This CDR3 is CASSQSGEPNTEAFF. The CDR3 DNA is TGCGCCAGCAGCCAATCGGGGGAGCCGAACACTGAAGCTTTCTTT.

CDR3 residues: CASSAQDWEETQYF. CDR3 coding DNA: TGTGCCAGCAGCGCACAGGACTGGGAAGAGACCCAGTACTTC. The chain carries TRBV9 and TRBJ2-5; perhaps D is TRBD1 or TRBD2 (5 bases each). V was clipped by 3 bases and J by 3 bases, with 12 bases between them. The germline gives CDR1 SGDLS, CDR2 YYNGEE. The CDR3 is 14 residues long. Filled out from reference TRBV9 and TRBJ2-5, the complete variable domain reads DSGVTQTPKHLITATGQRVTLRCSPRSGDLSVYWYQQSLDQGLQFLIQYYNGEERAKGNILERFSAQQFPDLHSELNLSSLELGDSALYFCASSAQDWEETQYFGPGTRLLVL.

This clonotype appeared a few times. This rearrangement joins TRBV4-3 to TRBJ2-3, with D perhaps matching TRBD2 (6 bases). V gave up 0 bases and J gave up 6 bases, with 19 bases separating them. Germline-derived CDR1 and CDR2 are LGHNA and YSLEER. This CDR3 comprises 17 residues. CDR3 in DNA: TGCGCCAGCAGCCAAGATACAGCTAGCGAAAGGTGGGATACGCAGTATTTT. Translation: CASSQDTASERWDTQYF.

CDR3 protein: CASSGTEETQYF. The CDR3 DNA reads TGTGCCAGCAGCGGGACAGAAGAGACCCAGTACTTC. V and J are TRBV5-4 and TRBJ2-5; TRBD1 agrees at 7 bases. The junction had 0 bases not matched to a gene; V was cut back by 4 bases and J by 3 bases. CDR1 and CDR2 from the germline V gene are SGHNT and YYREEE (reference sequence). This CDR3 region has 12 residues.

In its sample, this clonotype was seen many times. The V call is TRBV5-1, the J call TRBJ2-7, with D perhaps TRBD1 (6 bases). Deletions cut 4 bases from V and 4 bases from J, with 9 bases between. The length of the CDR3 is 12 residues. The germline V gene has CDR1 SGHRS and CDR2 YFSETQ. CDR3 nucleotide sequence: TGCGCCAGCAGCGCCGGACAGTACGAGCAGTACTTC. Protein: CASSAGQYEQYF. The variable domain in full, with the rest retrieved from reference TRBV5-1 and TRBJ2-7, is KAGVTQTPRYLIKTRGQQVTLSCSPISGHRSVSWYQQTPGQGLQFLFEYFSETQRNKGNFPGRFSGRQFSNSRSEMNVSTLELGDSALYLCASSAGQYEQYFGPGTRLTVT.

V usage is TRBV6-5 and J usage is TRBJ1-3; tentatively, D is TRBD1 (6 bases). This CDR3 has 14 amino acids. CDR1 is MNHEY and CDR2 is SVGAGI in the germline V gene. V lost 11 bases and J 4 bases, leaving 18 bases between the germline ends. CDR3 protein: CAARGLGAGNTIYF. The CDR3 DNA reads as TGTGCCGCAAGGGGGTTAGGGGCGGGAAACACCATATATTTT.

This clonotype was seen more than once but under ten times. The rearrangement links TRBV12-3 or TRBV12-4 to TRBJ2-2; no definite D call. Trimming removed 5 bases at V and 2 bases at J, with 15 bases between. The CDR3 loop spans 16 amino acids. The CDR3 region has the DNA TGTGCCAGCAGTGATGCCATGGCTCACAACACCGGGGAGCTGTTTTTT. Translation: CASSDAMAHNTGELFF.

This clonotype was seen ten or more times. The chain couples TRBV7-6 to TRBJ2-7, with 8 bases identical to TRBD2. Germline V CDR1 and CDR2: SGHVS, FNYEAQ. The ends lost 1 base at V and 3 bases at J; junction bases unmatched: 8. The CDR3 sequence is 16 residues long. In nucleotides, the CDR3 is TGTGCCAGCAGCTTAGAGGGACTAGTTGAATACTACGAGCAGTACTTC. It is translated as CASSLEGLVEYYEQYF.